The following is a T cell receptor beta chain sequence with its context. Building of the TCR beta libraries involved iRepertoire HTBI primers and Arm-PCR of CDR3 regions. TCRdb processed the multiplex PCR reads anew with MiXCR; each CDR3 protein has one entry. The data show about 500,000 distinct CDR3 sequences, about 17% seen once. The CDR3 runs 12 residues. V gave up 1 base and J gave up 11 bases, with 9 bases separating them. The source of the sample is a study of regulatory T cells in long-lasting Graves disease. Stated time point: newly diagnosed GD, antithyroid drugs for less than 3 months. The authors made the TCR library using RNA they extracted from PBMCs. Nine milliliters of peripheral blood went into EDTA tubes. The data were also submitted as part of a second study, on T cells in Graves' hyperthyroidism and ophthalmopathy. From that report: Clinical symptoms, serum thyroxine and TRAb, thyroid ultrasound and orbital computed tomography were used for the diagnoses. The HTBI primer set drove a first-round RT-PCR of the TCR CDR3.

This clonotype was sampled from a man in his forties or fifties with Graves disease. This sample comprised peripheral blood mononuclear cells (PBMCs), obtained at new diagnosis, from a patient treated with antithyroid drugs. V usage is TRBV12-3 or TRBV12-4 and J usage is TRBJ2-1; D remains ambiguous. In DNA form, the CDR3 reads TGTGCCAGCAGTTTAGGAGAGTGGCAGCAGTTCTTC. Its translation is CASSLGEWQQFF.